Each of the 8 T cell receptor beta chains below was sequenced from the same sample in a study of CD8+CD57+ T cells in acquired aplastic anemia. Patients sequenced had flow cytometry evidence of CD8+CD57+ cell expansion. CDR3 and TCR beta VDJ profiling relied on a genomic DNA template. TCRdb analysed the reads with MiXCR anew, one entry per CDR3 protein. The sample has roughly 250,000 distinct CDR3 sequences, roughly 82% seen once. The sample comprised sorted CD4+, CD8+, or CD8+CD57+ T cells (not recorded which) from PBMCs. Every receptor here comes from a human donor with aplastic anemia.

This clonotype was seen a handful of times. Because the CDR3's place on the DNA is in doubt, the DNA is left out and the CDR3 is given as listed by TCRdb. The chain employs TRBV6-5 and TRBJ1-5; no check of the table's D call, TRBD1, against the DNA was made. The CDR3 sequence runs 23 residues, both termini included. Germline CDR1 reads MNHEY; CDR2 reads SVGAGI. The CDR3 sequence is CASSIYLCSVERRGRLRNQPQHF.

A few counts support this clonotype. This rearrangement joins TRBV15 to TRBJ1-2; D is perhaps TRBD1 (5 bases). The germline gives CDR1 LNHNV, CDR2 YYDKDF (reference sequence). This CDR3 spans 12 amino acids. The ends were cut back, 4 bases at V and 8 bases at J, with 11 bases in the middle. The CDR3 coding sequence is TGTGCCACCAGCAACCTTCGACAGGGCTACACCTTC. Translating it yields CATSNLRQGYTF. Full variable domain (missing parts from reference TRBV15 and TRBJ1-2): DAMVIQNPRYQVTQFGKPVTLSCSQTLNHNVMYWYQQKSSQAPKLLFHYYDKDFNNEADTPDNFQSRRPNTSFCFLDIRSPGLGDTAMYLCATSNLRQGYTFGSGTRLTVV.

This clonotype was seen a handful of times. The chain couples TRBV12-3 or TRBV12-4 to TRBJ2-7, with 8 positions matching TRBD1. V lost 3 bases and J lost 0; bases outside the gene matches: 4. The CDR3 has 15 amino acids. The CDR3, as DNA: TGTGCCAGCAGTTTCTCAGGGGGCGTCTCCTACGAGCAGTACTTC. This encodes CASSFSGGVSYEQYF.

About this clonotype itself: The missing conserved phenylalanine or tryptophan at the end of this CDR3 makes a read error likely. The DNA is left out, because the CDR3 cannot be placed on it with certainty; the CDR3 is given as TCRdb lists it. The V and J genes are TRBV7-8 and TRBJ2-1; TRBD2 is the table's D call and was not checked against the DNA. The CDR3 region is 16 residues in length, termini included. CDR1 is SGHVS and CDR2 is FQNEAQ in the germline V gene. CDR3 residues: CASSLAGGHDTQDFFP.

The V gene is TRBV11-3, the J gene TRBJ2-1; D possibly corresponds to TRBD1 (6 bases). CDR3 length: 16 residues. V lost 1 base and J 9 bases, leaving 19 bases between the germline ends. Germline CDR1 and CDR2: SGHNT and YENEEA. The CDR3 DNA is TGTGCCAGCAGCTTAGGGGGGCAAGGACTTCATCCTGAGCAGTTCTTC. Amino acids: CASSLGGQGLHPEQFF.

A remark on this clonotype: The CDR3 end shows no conserved phenylalanine or tryptophan, and so a read error is likely. It is unclear where the CDR3 begins or ends on the DNA, so no DNA is shown, and the CDR3 is as TCRdb lists it. This CDR3 is CASSIASGAYKEELFG. The chain joins TRBV19 to TRBJ2-7; TRBD2, the table's D call, lacks a check against the DNA. The CDR3 comprises 16 residues, both ends counted. Per germline, CDR1 LNHDA and CDR2 SQIVND (reference sequence).

Worth noting for this clonotype: One end of the junction fails to match germline, which may point to a read error. The V and J genes are TRBV2 and TRBJ2-5, with 11 bases that match TRBD1. The CDR3 is 15 amino acids. From germline, CDR1 is SNHLY and CDR2 FYNNEI. The CDR3 sequence: CASRDSGTGGETQYF. The CDR3 DNA reads TGTGCCAGCAGGGACAGCGGGACAGGGGGAGAGACTCAGTACTTC.

As DNA, the CDR3 is TGTGCCAGCAGCTTAGATAGCACAGCCTACAATGAGCAGTTCTTC. Encoded protein: CASSLDSTAYNEQFF. The rearrangement uses TRBV11-3 and TRBJ2-1; D not certain. The germline CDR1 and CDR2 sequences are SGHNT and YENEEA. Trimming pared 0 bases from V and 2 bases from J, leaving 8 bases between. The CDR3 has 15 residues.